This is a list of T cell receptor beta chains from one sample in a study of blood T cell repertoires in COVID-19. Method: immunoSEQ multiplex PCR; TCRdb's copy keeps in-frame clones and lacks some. The table lists about 150,000 clones, 80% to 90% of them singletons. The sequenced sample was peripheral blood. The receptors come from a woman in her sixties or seventies with acute or convalescent COVID-19. CDR3s include the opening cysteine and the closing phenylalanine or tryptophan. A D gene is named only where the DNA matches it firmly. The size field is filled for only some rows; it gives once, few, many or a size class.

abundance: .
d_gene: .
v_gene: TRBV6-5
j_gene: TRBJ2-7
CDR3nt: TGTGCCAGCAGTTACCTCTACGAGCAGTACTTC
CDR3aa: CASSYLYEQYF

abundance: .
d_gene: .
v_gene: TRBV27
j_gene: TRBJ1-1
CDR3nt: TGTGCCAGCTTGCGGAGGATGAACACTGAAGCTTTCTTT
CDR3aa: CASLRRMNTEAFF

abundance: .
d_gene: TRBD1
v_gene: TRBV7-9
j_gene: TRBJ1-1
CDR3nt: TGTGCCAGCAGCTTAGAACAGGGGACTGAAGCTTTCTTT
CDR3aa: CASSLEQGTEAFF

abundance: .
d_gene: .
v_gene: TRBV5-5
j_gene: TRBJ1-6
CDR3nt: TGTGCCAGCAGCTCATCTAATTCACCCCTCCACTTT
CDR3aa: CASSSSNSPLHF

abundance: .
d_gene: TRBD1
v_gene: TRBV27
j_gene: TRBJ1-1
CDR3nt: TGTGCCAGCAGCCCGGGACAGACGATGAACACTGAAGCTTTCTTT
CDR3aa: CASSPGQTMNTEAFF

abundance: .
d_gene: TRBD1
v_gene: TRBV7-9
j_gene: TRBJ1-4
CDR3nt: TGTGCCAGCAGCTTAGCGGGACAGGAGATTAATGAAAAACTGTTTTTT
CDR3aa: CASSLAGQEINEKLFF

abundance: .
d_gene: TRBD1
v_gene: TRBV2
j_gene: TRBJ1-2
CDR3nt: TGTGCCAGCAGGACAGGGTCCTCTGGGGGCTACACCTTC
CDR3aa: CASRTGSSGGYTF

abundance: .
d_gene: .
v_gene: TRBV6-6
j_gene: TRBJ1-2
CDR3nt: TGTGCCACCGCCCGGGGGGGAGGCCCCACCTATGGCTACACCTTC
CDR3aa: CATARGGGPTYGYTF

abundance: .
d_gene: TRBD1
v_gene: TRBV18
j_gene: TRBJ1-1
CDR3nt: TGTGCCAGCTCAAGACAGGGGGCCACTGAAGCTTTCTTT
CDR3aa: CASSRQGATEAFF

abundance: .
d_gene: .
v_gene: TRBV6-5
j_gene: TRBJ2-2
CDR3nt: TGTGCCAGCAAAGCGCCGAGAGGCCAAACCGGGGAGCTGTTTTTT
CDR3aa: CASKAPRGQTGELFF

abundance: .
d_gene: .
v_gene: TRBV30
j_gene: TRBJ1-3
CDR3nt: TGTGCCTGGAGTGCTCGGGAAACAGCTGGAAACACCATATATTTT
CDR3aa: CAWSARETAGNTIYF

abundance: .
d_gene: .
v_gene: TRBV11-2
j_gene: TRBJ2-1
CDR3nt: TGTGCCAGCAGCTGGGCGGGGCTCGGGGGAATGGACAATGAGCAGTTCTTC
CDR3aa: CASSWAGLGGMDNEQFF

abundance: .
d_gene: TRBD1
v_gene: TRBV19
j_gene: TRBJ1-1
CDR3nt: TGTGCCAGCCCAACAGGGACAGGCGAAGCTTTCTTT
CDR3aa: CASPTGTGEAFF

abundance: .
d_gene: TRBD2
v_gene: TRBV29-1
j_gene: TRBJ2-2
CDR3nt: TGCAGCGTTGACGTTCGAGCGGGAAACACCGGGGAGCTGTTTTTT
CDR3aa: CSVDVRAGNTGELFF

abundance: .
d_gene: TRBD1
v_gene: TRBV5-8
j_gene: TRBJ1-2
CDR3nt: TGTGCCAGCAGCCGGACAGGATTTAACTCTGGCTACACCTTC
CDR3aa: CASSRTGFNSGYTF

abundance: .
d_gene: TRBD2
v_gene: TRBV4-2
j_gene: TRBJ2-3
CDR3nt: TGTGCCAGCAGGAGCGGGGGGGATACGCAGTATTTT
CDR3aa: CASRSGGDTQYF

abundance: once
d_gene: TRBD1
v_gene: TRBV10-1
j_gene: TRBJ2-3
CDR3nt: TGCGCCAGCAGTGAGTCCGCCCGGACAGGGGGTCACGATACGCAGTATTTT
CDR3aa: CASSESARTGGHDTQYF

abundance: .
d_gene: TRBD1
v_gene: TRBV5-4
j_gene: TRBJ2-1
CDR3nt: TGTGCCAGCAGCTTCAACAGACAGGGAAGGGGTGAGCAGTTCTTC
CDR3aa: CASSFNRQGRGEQFF

abundance: .
d_gene: TRBD2
v_gene: TRBV27
j_gene: TRBJ2-1
CDR3nt: TGTGCCAGCAGCCGTACTAGCGGGGCTTACAATGAGCAGTTCTTC
CDR3aa: CASSRTSGAYNEQFF

abundance: .
d_gene: .
v_gene: TRBV5-1
j_gene: TRBJ2-1
CDR3nt: TGCGCCAGCAGCCTAAGACCACTAGCTGGGGGGAATGAGCAGTTCTTC
CDR3aa: CASSLRPLAGGNEQFF

abundance: .
d_gene: TRBD1
v_gene: TRBV5-6
j_gene: TRBJ2-1
CDR3nt: TGTGCCAGCAGCACCGACAGGGTAGACAGCTCCTACAATGAGCAGTTCTTC
CDR3aa: CASSTDRVDSSYNEQFF

abundance: .
d_gene: TRBD1
v_gene: TRBV7-2
j_gene: TRBJ1-5
CDR3nt: TGTGCCAGCAGCTCGGGGACAGGGAGCAATCAGCCCCAGCATTTT
CDR3aa: CASSSGTGSNQPQHF

abundance: .
d_gene: TRBD1
v_gene: TRBV7-3
j_gene: TRBJ2-7
CDR3nt: TGTGCCAGCAACCCGACCACTCCGGGACAGGGTGTCTACGAGCAGTACTTC
CDR3aa: CASNPTTPGQGVYEQYF

abundance: .
d_gene: .
v_gene: TRBV29-1
j_gene: TRBJ1-6
CDR3nt: TGCAGCGTTGTTTGGGGGGATAATTCACCCCTCCACTTT
CDR3aa: CSVVWGDNSPLHF

abundance: few
d_gene: TRBD2
v_gene: TRBV10-1
j_gene: TRBJ2-2
CDR3nt: TGCGCCAGCAGTGCGGGGGGGCCCACCGGGGAGCTGTTTTTT
CDR3aa: CASSAGGPTGELFF

abundance: .
d_gene: TRBD1
v_gene: TRBV18
j_gene: TRBJ1-5
CDR3nt: TGTGCCAGCTCACCGGGACAGAATAGCAATCAGCCCCAGCATTTT
CDR3aa: CASSPGQNSNQPQHF

abundance: .
d_gene: TRBD2
v_gene: TRBV5-1
j_gene: TRBJ2-3
CDR3nt: TGCGCCAGCAGCTTGGGACTAGCGCTAGATACGCAGTATTTT
CDR3aa: CASSLGLALDTQYF

abundance: .
d_gene: .
v_gene: TRBV7-2
j_gene: TRBJ1-5
CDR3nt: TGTGCCAGCAGCTTAGATAATGGCAATCAGCCCCAGCATTTT
CDR3aa: CASSLDNGNQPQHF

abundance: .
d_gene: .
v_gene: TRBV3-1/TRBV3-2
j_gene: TRBJ1-2
CDR3nt: TGTGCCAGCAGCCCCCGACAGGCTTATGGCTACACCTTC
CDR3aa: CASSPRQAYGYTF

abundance: many
d_gene: TRBD1
v_gene: TRBV11-2
j_gene: TRBJ2-5
CDR3nt: TGTGCCAGCAGCTCACAGGGGCGGGAGACCCAGTACTTC
CDR3aa: CASSSQGRETQYF

abundance: .
d_gene: TRBD2
v_gene: TRBV5-1
j_gene: TRBJ2-3
CDR3nt: TGCGCCAGCAGCAAGACGCTAGCGGTGAGCACAGATACGCAGTATTTT
CDR3aa: CASSKTLAVSTDTQYF

abundance: .
d_gene: .
v_gene: TRBV11-2
j_gene: TRBJ1-1
CDR3nt: TGTGCCAGCAGCTTACGACACCGGCGAACTGAAGCTTTCTTT
CDR3aa: CASSLRHRRTEAFF

abundance: few
d_gene: TRBD1
v_gene: TRBV5-1
j_gene: TRBJ1-4
CDR3nt: TGCGCCAGCAGCCGGGACAGGCAGGAAAAACTGTTTTTT
CDR3aa: CASSRDRQEKLFF

abundance: .
d_gene: TRBD2
v_gene: TRBV4-2
j_gene: TRBJ2-5
CDR3nt: TGTGCCAGCAGCCAAGATCGAGCGGGGGGCTCCCAAGAGACCCAGTACTTC
CDR3aa: CASSQDRAGGSQETQYF

abundance: .
d_gene: TRBD2
v_gene: TRBV2
j_gene: TRBJ2-3
CDR3nt: TGTGCCAGCAGTGAACGGGGGGTGGCGGATACGCAGTATTTT
CDR3aa: CASSERGVADTQYF

abundance: .
d_gene: TRBD1
v_gene: TRBV19
j_gene: TRBJ1-5
CDR3nt: TGTGCCAGTAGTATGGTGCGGACAGGGCTAACGAATCAGCCCCAGCATTTT
CDR3aa: CASSMVRTGLTNQPQHF

abundance: .
d_gene: .
v_gene: TRBV7-2
j_gene: TRBJ1-2
CDR3nt: TGTGCCAGCAGCTTAGCAGACACAAGCTATGGCTACACCTTC
CDR3aa: CASSLADTSYGYTF

abundance: .
d_gene: .
v_gene: TRBV2
j_gene: TRBJ1-2
CDR3nt: TGTGCCAGCAGTGAAGCGGTGAAGCTCTATGGCTACACCTTC
CDR3aa: CASSEAVKLYGYTF

abundance: .
d_gene: .
v_gene: TRBV28
j_gene: TRBJ2-3
CDR3nt: TGTGCCAGCAGTTTTGTCGCAGGCACAGATACGCAGTATTTT
CDR3aa: CASSFVAGTDTQYF

abundance: .
d_gene: .
v_gene: TRBV2
j_gene: TRBJ1-5
CDR3nt: TGTGCCAGCACCCGAGATTTTAGCAATCAGCCCCAGCATTTT
CDR3aa: CASTRDFSNQPQHF

abundance: .
d_gene: TRBD1
v_gene: TRBV2
j_gene: TRBJ2-6
CDR3nt: TGTGCCAGCAGTGAAGCCGGGACAGCCCACTCTGGGGCCAACGTCCTGACTTTC
CDR3aa: CASSEAGTAHSGANVLTF

abundance: .
d_gene: .
v_gene: TRBV12-2
j_gene: TRBJ1-1
CDR3nt: TGTGCAAGTCGCTTACCGCTGAGAGGAGTGAACACTGAAGCTTTCTTT
CDR3aa: CASRLPLRGVNTEAFF

abundance: .
d_gene: TRBD2
v_gene: TRBV11-2
j_gene: TRBJ2-5
CDR3nt: TGTGCCAGCAGCTCTCCGGGGGGTCTGAAAGAGACCCAGTACTTC
CDR3aa: CASSSPGGLKETQYF

abundance: .
d_gene: .
v_gene: TRBV2
j_gene: TRBJ1-2
CDR3nt: TGTGCCAGCAACTCCGGGAGGTGGAATGACGATGGCTACACCTTC
CDR3aa: CASNSGRWNDDGYTF

abundance: .
d_gene: .
v_gene: TRBV7-9
j_gene: TRBJ1-1
CDR3nt: TGTGCCAGCAGCTCCCCCCACGGTGACACTGAAGCTTTCTTT
CDR3aa: CASSSPHGDTEAFF

abundance: .
d_gene: TRBD2
v_gene: TRBV28
j_gene: TRBJ2-3
CDR3nt: TGTGCCAGCAGTTTAGGGGGGGGAGGGCAGTATTTT
CDR3aa: CASSLGGGGQYF

abundance: .
d_gene: .
v_gene: TRBV19
j_gene: TRBJ1-2
CDR3nt: TGTGCCAGTAGTAGACCGGACAGCTTGATCTATGGCTACACCTTC
CDR3aa: CASSRPDSLIYGYTF

abundance: once
d_gene: TRBD2
v_gene: TRBV12-5
j_gene: TRBJ2-3
CDR3nt: TGTGCTAGTGGTTTGGGACTAGCGGGGGGGCCAGATACGCAGTATTTT
CDR3aa: CASGLGLAGGPDTQYF

abundance: once
d_gene: .
v_gene: TRBV30
j_gene: TRBJ2-1
CDR3nt: TGTGCCTGGGACAAATCCTACAATGAGCAGTTCTTC
CDR3aa: CAWDKSYNEQFF

abundance: .
d_gene: .
v_gene: TRBV19
j_gene: TRBJ2-5
CDR3nt: TGTGCGACGGGGAAGCCTTTTGGGGCCCAGTACTTC
CDR3aa: CATGKPFGAQYF

abundance: .
d_gene: .
v_gene: TRBV24-1
j_gene: TRBJ1-6
CDR3nt: TGTGCCACCAGTGTAGTACAGGGTGGTAATTCACCCCTCCACTTT
CDR3aa: CATSVVQGGNSPLHF

abundance: few
d_gene: .
v_gene: TRBV30
j_gene: TRBJ1-2
CDR3nt: TGTGCCTGGAGTGACTACTATGGCTACACCTTC
CDR3aa: CAWSDYYGYTF

abundance: .
d_gene: .
v_gene: TRBV25-1
j_gene: TRBJ2-1
CDR3nt: TGTGCCAGCAGTGGGGCGCTAGGGAGCAATGAGCAGTTCTTC
CDR3aa: CASSGALGSNEQFF

abundance: .
d_gene: TRBD2
v_gene: TRBV7-9
j_gene: TRBJ2-5
CDR3nt: TGTGCCAGCAGCTTAGGGCGACTAGCGGGGGGTCAAGAGACCCAGTACTTC
CDR3aa: CASSLGRLAGGQETQYF

abundance: .
d_gene: .
v_gene: TRBV5-1
j_gene: TRBJ2-7
CDR3nt: TGCGCCAGCAGCTTGATAGGACGGAGGTACGAGCAGTACTTC
CDR3aa: CASSLIGRRYEQYF

abundance: .
d_gene: TRBD1
v_gene: TRBV6-5
j_gene: TRBJ2-7
CDR3nt: TGTGCCAGCAGTTACTCGACAGGGGACTACGAGCAGTACTTC
CDR3aa: CASSYSTGDYEQYF

abundance: .
d_gene: TRBD1
v_gene: TRBV3-1/TRBV3-2
j_gene: TRBJ2-2
CDR3nt: TGTGCCAGCAGCCAAGTTTACAGGGGTGGGGCCGGGGAGCTGTTTTTT
CDR3aa: CASSQVYRGGAGELFF

abundance: .
d_gene: .
v_gene: TRBV5-1
j_gene: TRBJ2-3
CDR3nt: TGCGCCAGCAGCTTGACTTCACCGCAACGCACAGATACGCAGTATTTT
CDR3aa: CASSLTSPQRTDTQYF

abundance: .
d_gene: .
v_gene: TRBV7-8
j_gene: TRBJ1-2
CDR3nt: TGTGCCAGCAGCTCCTATTTCCGGGGCTACACCTTC
CDR3aa: CASSSYFRGYTF